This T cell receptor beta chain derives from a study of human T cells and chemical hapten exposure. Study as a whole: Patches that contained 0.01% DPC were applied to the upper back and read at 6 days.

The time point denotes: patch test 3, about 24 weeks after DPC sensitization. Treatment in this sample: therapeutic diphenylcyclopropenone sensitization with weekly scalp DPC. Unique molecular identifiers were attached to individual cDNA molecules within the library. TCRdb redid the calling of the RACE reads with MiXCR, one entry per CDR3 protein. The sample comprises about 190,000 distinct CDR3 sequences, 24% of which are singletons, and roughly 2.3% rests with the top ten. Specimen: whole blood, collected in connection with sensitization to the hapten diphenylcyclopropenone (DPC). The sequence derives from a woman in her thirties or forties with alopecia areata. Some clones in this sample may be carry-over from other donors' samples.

The CDR3 DNA is TGTGCCAGCACCACTGGGGGAGGGGCCTACAATGAGCAGTTCTTC. This gives the protein CASTTGGGAYNEQFF. The V gene is TRBV6-5, the J gene TRBJ2-1; 7 positions match TRBD2. The CDR3 runs to 15 residues. CDR1 is MNHEY and CDR2 is SVGAGI in the germline V gene. V lost 7 bases, J lost 2 bases, and 8 bases stayed unmatched.